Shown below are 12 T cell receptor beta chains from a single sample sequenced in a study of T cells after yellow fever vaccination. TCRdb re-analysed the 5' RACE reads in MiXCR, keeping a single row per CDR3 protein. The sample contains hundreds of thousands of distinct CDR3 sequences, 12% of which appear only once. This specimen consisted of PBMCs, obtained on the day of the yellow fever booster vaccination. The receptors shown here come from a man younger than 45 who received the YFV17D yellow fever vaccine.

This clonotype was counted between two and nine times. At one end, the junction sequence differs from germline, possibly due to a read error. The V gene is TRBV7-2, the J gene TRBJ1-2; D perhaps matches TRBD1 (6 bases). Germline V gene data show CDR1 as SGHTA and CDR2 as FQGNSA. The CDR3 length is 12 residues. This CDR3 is CASSTFQGTKDF. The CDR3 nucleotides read TGTGCCAGCAGCACCTTTCAGGGGACCAAGGACTTC.

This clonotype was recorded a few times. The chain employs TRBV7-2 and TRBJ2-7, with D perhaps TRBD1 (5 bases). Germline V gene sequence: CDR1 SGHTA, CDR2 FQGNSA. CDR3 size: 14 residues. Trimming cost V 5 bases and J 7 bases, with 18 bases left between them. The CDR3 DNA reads TGTGCCAGCAGCCGAGGCCAGGGAACGAAGGAGCAGTACTTC. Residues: CASSRGQGTKEQYF.

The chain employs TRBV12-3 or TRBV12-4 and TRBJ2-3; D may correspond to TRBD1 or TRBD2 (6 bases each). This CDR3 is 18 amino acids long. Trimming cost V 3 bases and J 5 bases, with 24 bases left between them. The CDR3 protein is CASSLRGGSGTHRDTQYF. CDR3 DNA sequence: TGTGCCAGCAGTTTGCGAGGGGGGTCGGGGACCCACAGAGATACGCAGTATTTT.

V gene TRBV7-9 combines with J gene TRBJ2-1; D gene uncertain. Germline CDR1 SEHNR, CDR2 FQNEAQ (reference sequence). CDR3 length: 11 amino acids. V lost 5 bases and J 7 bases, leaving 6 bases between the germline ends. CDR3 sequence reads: CASSQQNEQFF. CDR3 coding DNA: TGTGCCAGCAGCCAACAAAATGAGCAGTTCTTC. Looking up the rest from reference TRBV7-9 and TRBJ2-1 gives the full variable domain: DTGVSQNPRHKITKRGQNVTFRCDPISEHNRLYWYRQTLGQGPEFLTYFQNEAQLEKSRLLSDRFSAERPKGSFSTLEIQRTEQGDSAMYLCASSQQNEQFFGPGTRLTVL.

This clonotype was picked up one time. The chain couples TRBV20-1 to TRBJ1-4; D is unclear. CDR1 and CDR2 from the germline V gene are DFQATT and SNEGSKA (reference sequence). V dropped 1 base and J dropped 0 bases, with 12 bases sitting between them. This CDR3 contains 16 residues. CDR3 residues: CSARVSAIATNEKLFF. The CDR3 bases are TGCAGTGCTAGAGTATCAGCCATCGCAACTAATGAAAAACTGTTTTTT.

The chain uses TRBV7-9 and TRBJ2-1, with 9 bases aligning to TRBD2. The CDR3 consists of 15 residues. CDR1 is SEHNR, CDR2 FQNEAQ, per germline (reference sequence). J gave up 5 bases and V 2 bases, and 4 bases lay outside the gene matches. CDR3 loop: CASSLRLAENNEQFF. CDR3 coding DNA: TGTGCCAGCAGCTTAAGACTAGCGGAAAACAATGAGCAGTTCTTC.

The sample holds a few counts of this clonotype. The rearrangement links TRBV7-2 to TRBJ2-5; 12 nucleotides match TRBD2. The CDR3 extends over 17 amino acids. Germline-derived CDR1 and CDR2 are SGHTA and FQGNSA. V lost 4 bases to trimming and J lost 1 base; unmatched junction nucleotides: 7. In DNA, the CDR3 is TGTGCCAGCAGCTCCTGGGGACTAGCGGGTCTCCAAGAGACCCAGTACTTC. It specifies CASSSWGLAGLQETQYF.

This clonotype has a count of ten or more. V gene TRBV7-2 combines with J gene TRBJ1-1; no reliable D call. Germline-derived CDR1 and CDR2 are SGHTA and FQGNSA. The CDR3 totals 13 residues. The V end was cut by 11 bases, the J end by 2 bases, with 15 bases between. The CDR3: CAASSFRNTEAFF. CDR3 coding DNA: TGTGCCGCCAGCAGCTTCCGCAACACTGAAGCTTTCTTT.

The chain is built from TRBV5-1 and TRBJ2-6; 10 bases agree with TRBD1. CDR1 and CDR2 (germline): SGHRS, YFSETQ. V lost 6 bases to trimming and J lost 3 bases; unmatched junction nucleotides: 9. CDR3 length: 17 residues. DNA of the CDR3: TGCGCCAGCAATCCGGGACAGGGGATTGTTGGGGCCAACGTCCTGACTTTC. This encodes CASNPGQGIVGANVLTF.

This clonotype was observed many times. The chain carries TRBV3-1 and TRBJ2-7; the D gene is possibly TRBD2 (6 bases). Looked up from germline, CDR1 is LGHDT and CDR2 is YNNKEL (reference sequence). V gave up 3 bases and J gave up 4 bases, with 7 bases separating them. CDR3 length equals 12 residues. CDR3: CASSQGRYEQYF. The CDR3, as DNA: TGTGCCAGCAGCCAGGGGAGGTACGAGCAGTACTTC.

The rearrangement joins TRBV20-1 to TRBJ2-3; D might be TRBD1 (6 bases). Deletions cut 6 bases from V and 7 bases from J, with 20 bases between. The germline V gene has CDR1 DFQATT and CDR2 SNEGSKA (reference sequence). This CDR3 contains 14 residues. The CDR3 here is CSANRAPTTYTQYF. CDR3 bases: TGCAGTGCCAACAGGGCTCCCACGACTTATACGCAGTATTTT.

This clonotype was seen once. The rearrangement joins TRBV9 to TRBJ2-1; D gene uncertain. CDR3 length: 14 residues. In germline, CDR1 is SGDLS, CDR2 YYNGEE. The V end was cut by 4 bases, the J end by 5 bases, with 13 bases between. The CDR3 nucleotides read TGTGCCAGCAGCCCCACCGCCATAGACAATGAGCAGTTCTTC. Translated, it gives CASSPTAIDNEQFF.